Listed here are 5 T cell receptor beta chains from one sample, sequenced in a study of cytomegalovirus exposure and HLA in healthy donors. The primer mix had 60 Vbeta and 13 Jbeta primers. The protocol was immunoSEQ multiplex PCR, while the TCRdb copy is restricted to in-frame clones and leaves out a portion. The data hold about 120,000 clones, with about 80% observed a single time. Sequencing was done on a sample of PBMCs. The origin of the receptors is a man in his forties or fifties in good health and CMV-seropositive.

This clone was picked up one time. V is TRBV14 and J is TRBJ1-2; a weak D match, TRBD1 (5 bases). The CDR3 loop spans 17 amino acids. Germline CDR1 SGHDN, CDR2 FVKESK. Trimming pared 0 bases from V and 3 bases from J, leaving 17 bases between. CDR3 bases: TGTGCCAGCAGCCAAGACCCGACGGGACTCTTAGACTATGGCTACACCTTC. Translated: CASSQDPTGLLDYGYTF. Full variable domain (remainder filled in from reference TRBV14 and TRBJ1-2): EAGVTQFPSHSVIEKGQTVTLRCDPISGHDNLYWYRRVMGKEIKFLLHFVKESKQDESGMPNNRFLAERTGGTYSTLKVQPAELEDSGVYFCASSQDPTGLLDYGYTFGSGTRLTVV.

The rearrangement joins TRBV6-5 to TRBJ2-5; the match to TRBD2 covers 14 bases. The J call may not be correct, given that the DNA end is closer to TRBJ2-7. This CDR3 contains 16 residues. Germline CDR1 MNHEY, CDR2 SVGAGI. CDR3 in DNA: TGTGCCAGCAGTTCGACTAGCGGGAGGGGCTCCTACGAGCAGTACTTC. This codes for CASSSTSGRGSYEQYF.

V usage is TRBV7-9 and J usage is TRBJ1-2, with TRBD1 matching over 7 bases. Unmatched junction bases numbered 10, after V lost 3 bases and J lost 9 bases. CDR3 length equals 14 residues. Germline CDR1 reads SEHNR; CDR2 reads FQNEAQ (reference sequence). CDR3 in amino acids: CASSLRGQRERYTF. The CDR3 coding sequence is TGTGCCAGCAGCTTGAGGGGGCAGAGGGAGCGCTACACCTTC.

This clone was detected once. J is TRBJ1-1 and V is TRBV2; TRBD1 might be the D (5 bases). The CDR3 covers 15 residues. V lost 3 bases and J lost 1, with 12 bases in between. CDR1 is SNHLY and CDR2 is FYNNEI in the germline V gene. The CDR3 DNA reads TGTGCCAGCAGTGAGATTGGGGCAGGGAACACTGAAGCTTTCTTT. Translation: CASSEIGAGNTEAFF.

The chain has TRBV7-6 and TRBJ2-7, with 7 positions matching TRBD2. The length of the CDR3 is 12 residues. Per the germline V gene, CDR1 is SGHVS and CDR2 is FNYEAQ. J was trimmed by 6 bases and V by 4 bases; bases with no gene match: 3. The CDR3 is CASSSTGGEQYF. Here the CDR3 DNA reads TGTGCCAGCAGCTCCACGGGAGGCGAGCAGTACTTC.